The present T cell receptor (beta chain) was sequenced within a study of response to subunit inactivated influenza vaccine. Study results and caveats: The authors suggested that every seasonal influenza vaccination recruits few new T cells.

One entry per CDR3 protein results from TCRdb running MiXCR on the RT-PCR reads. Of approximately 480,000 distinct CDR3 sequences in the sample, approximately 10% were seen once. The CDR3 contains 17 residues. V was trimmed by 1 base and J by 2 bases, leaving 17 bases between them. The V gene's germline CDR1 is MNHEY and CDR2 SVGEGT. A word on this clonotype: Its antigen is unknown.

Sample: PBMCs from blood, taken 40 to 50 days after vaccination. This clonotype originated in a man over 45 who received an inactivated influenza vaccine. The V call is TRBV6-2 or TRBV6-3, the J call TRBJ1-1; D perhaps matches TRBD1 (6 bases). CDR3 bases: TGTGCCAGCAGTTACTTGCCGGGGGGCCTAGGAAACACTGAAGCTTTCTTT. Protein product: CASSYLPGGLGNTEAFF.